The subject of this entry is one T cell receptor beta chain. Its target is not known. The data were obtained in a study of breast tumors, draining lymph nodes, adjacent tissues. Regarding the study as a whole: Tumor repertoires ranked between lymph nodes and nontumor tissue in diversity, with V and J gene preferences.

The lymph nodes were axillary draining lymph nodes from breast cancer patients. The CDR3 runs to 18 residues. Germline V gene data show CDR1 as KGHSH and CDR2 as LQKENI. Trimming stripped 1 base from V and 4 bases from J, with 17 bases between. TCRdb reanalysed the multiplex PCR reads using MiXCR and keeps one entry per CDR3 protein. The data show 150,000 to 200,000 distinct CDR3 sequences, about 30% seen once. The chain is built from TRBV18 and TRBJ2-6; a possible D gene is TRBD1 (5 bases). The sequenced material came from axillary lymph node tissue. This clonotype was obtained from a female donor with breast cancer. Some clones in this sample may be carry-over from other donors' samples. The CDR3 protein is CASSPLTGYVIGANVLTF. The CDR3 DNA reads TGTGCCAGCTCACCACTTACAGGTTACGTCATCGGGGCCAACGTCCTGACTTTC.